The 7 T cell receptor beta chains below were found in one sample sequenced in a study of shared clonotypes between healthy human individuals. Naivety among CD8 cells was defined by CD45RO negativity and positive CCR7 selection, thereby excluding terminally differentiated effector memory CD45RA+ cells. Assay used: immunoSEQ multiplex PCR; TCRdb lists only in-frame clones, some missing. Of about 2 million clones listed, about 95% are singletons. Sequenced: naive CD8+ T cells sorted from blood. The receptors stem from a man aged 18 to 35 in good health.

The chain is built from TRBV30 and TRBJ1-4, with TRBD1 matching 9 bases. CDR1 and CDR2 (germline): GTSNPN, SVGIG (reference sequence). The CDR3 runs to 15 residues. Trimming removed 8 bases from V and 6 bases from J; junction bases left unmatched: 13. In nucleotides, the CDR3 is TGTGCCACGGAAGGGTGGGGACAGGGAGATGAAAAACTGTTTTTT. Its protein product is CATEGWGQGDEKLFF.

The chain's CDR3 is CATSGGAEQYF. The CDR3 coding sequence is TGTGCCACCTCCGGGGGGGCCGAGCAGTACTTC. The rearrangement uses TRBV19 and TRBJ2-7, with 8 positions matching TRBD2. Germline-derived CDR1 and CDR2 are LNHDA and SQIVND (reference sequence). The length of the CDR3 is 11 residues. The J segment lost 6 bases and the V segment lost 10 bases, leaving 5 bases of the junction unmatched.

The chain has TRBV28 and TRBJ2-7; TRBD2 matches 9 bases. CDR1 is MDHEN, CDR2 SYDVKM, per germline. The CDR3 sequence is 17 residues long. J gave up 2 bases and V 3 bases, and 11 bases lay outside the gene matches. This CDR3 reads CASSFSVASGEPYEQYF. CDR3 DNA sequence: TGTGCCAGCAGTTTTTCGGTAGCTAGCGGGGAACCCTACGAGCAGTACTTC.

The chain carries TRBV9 and TRBJ1-1; D uncertain. Trimming left V 3 bases short and J 1 base short, with 13 bases between. Looked up from germline, CDR1 is SGDLS and CDR2 is YYNGEE. The CDR3 sequence is 15 residues long. CDR3 in amino acids: CASSDPTAGNTEAFF. The CDR3 DNA reads TGTGCCAGCAGCGACCCCACCGCAGGGAACACTGAAGCTTTCTTT.

The chain has TRBV6-1 and TRBJ1-1; 7 positions match TRBD1. The CDR3 has 14 amino acids. Trimming removed 2 bases from V and 7 bases from J; junction bases left unmatched: 7. The germline CDR1 and CDR2 sequences are MNHNS and SASEGT. CDR3 sequence reads: CASSEYQGGFEAFF. The CDR3 nucleotides are TGTGCCAGCAGTGAATACCAGGGGGGATTTGAAGCTTTCTTT.

Points on this clone: This sample includes further DNA sequences coding for the same CDR3. The chain uses TRBV19 and TRBJ2-7; unclear D gene. The CDR3 is 13 amino acids. Germline-derived CDR1 and CDR2 are LNHDA and SQIVND (reference sequence). Between the trimmed V and J ends, which lost 5 bases and 1 base, there was a span of 9 bases. The CDR3 is CASSYAGSYEQYF. In nucleotides, the CDR3 is TGTGCCAGTAGTTATGCCGGGTCCTACGAGCAGTACTTC.

The chain employs TRBV28 and TRBJ1-2, with a possible D match to TRBD1 (5 bases). V was cut by 6 bases and J by 4 bases, with 15 bases left in between. This CDR3 has 14 amino acids. CDR1 and CDR2 (germline): MDHEN, SYDVKM. In DNA form, the CDR3 reads TGTGCCAGCAGCCGTCGGGACTCCCTCTATGGCTACACCTTC. This sequence encodes CASSRRDSLYGYTF.